This entry features one T cell receptor beta chain sequence. Its antigen is undetermined. This sample is drawn from a study of T cells in localized non-small cell lung cancer. Whole-study findings and limits: Longer overall survival associated with higher blood T cell density; shorter survival with higher adjacent-lung clonality. Uninvolved adjacent lung showed the highest T cell clonality, exceeding tumor. Of the top 100 tumor clones, median roughly 60 were in adjacent lung, 25 to 30 among its top 100.

Sequencing was performed with immunoSEQ multiplex PCR; in TCRdb, only in-frame clones are kept and a portion is missing. The repertoire holds approximately 28,000 clones, with around 93% as singletons. Sequenced material: peripheral blood, taken before any cancer treatment. This clonotype originated in a female donor of 60 years or more with stage I lung adenocarcinoma.

CDR3 nucleotide sequence: TGTGCCAGCAGCCTGTCGCGGGACAGCTACGAGCAGTACTTC. It encodes CASSLSRDSYEQYF. This chain connects TRBV28 to TRBJ2-7; TRBD1 might be the D (7 bases). From germline, CDR1 is MDHEN and CDR2 SYDVKM. This CDR3 is built from 14 residues. Trimming took 6 bases from V and 3 from J, leaving 15 bases between them.